This T cell receptor (beta chain) was profiled in a study of fetal regulatory T cell absence and autoimmunity. Across the study: IPEX patients had exocrine pancreas autoimmunity without clinical diabetes. Findings and limits, study-wide: Oligoclonal TCR enrichment in pancreas over cord blood reached over 95-fold for some clones. In IPEX syndrome, oligoclonal enrichment was read as supporting prenatal antigen-driven autoimmunity in the pancreas.

V lost 6 bases and J 4 bases, leaving 18 bases between the germline ends. CDR1 is MNHNS and CDR2 is SASEGT in the germline V gene. CDR3 size: 15 residues. The assay was run at survey level. Generated by immunoSEQ multiplex PCR, the TCRdb table keeps only in-frame clones and is missing some. This table has some 44,000 clones, about 79% appearing once. A note on this clone: As yet, its antigen is unknown.

The clonotype was recovered from a newborn boy with IPEX syndrome. This chain joins TRBV6-1 and TRBJ1-1, with a tentative D call TRBD1 (6 bases). Material: cord blood. The CDR3 loop reads CASRIYVTGSTEAFF. DNA of the CDR3: TGTGCCAGCAGGATTTATGTCACAGGGAGCACTGAAGCTTTCTTT.